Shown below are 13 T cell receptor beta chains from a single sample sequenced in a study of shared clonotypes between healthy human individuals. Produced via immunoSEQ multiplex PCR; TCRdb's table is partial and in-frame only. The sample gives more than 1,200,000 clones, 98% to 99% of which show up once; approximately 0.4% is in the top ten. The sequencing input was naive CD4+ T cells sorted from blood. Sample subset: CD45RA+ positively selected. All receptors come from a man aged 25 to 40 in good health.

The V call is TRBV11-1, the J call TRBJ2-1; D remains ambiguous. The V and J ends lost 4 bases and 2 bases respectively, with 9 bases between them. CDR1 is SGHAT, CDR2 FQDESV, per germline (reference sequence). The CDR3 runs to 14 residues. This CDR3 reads CASSWARAYNEQFF. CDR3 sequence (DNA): TGTGCCAGCAGCTGGGCTAGGGCCTACAATGAGCAGTTCTTC.

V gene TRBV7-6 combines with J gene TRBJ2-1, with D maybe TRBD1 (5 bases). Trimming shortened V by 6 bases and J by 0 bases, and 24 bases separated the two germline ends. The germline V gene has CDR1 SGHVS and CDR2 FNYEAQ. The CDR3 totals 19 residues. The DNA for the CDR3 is TGTGCCAGCAGTCAAACCCCGGCCTCAAAGGACAACTCCTACAATGAGCAGTTCTTC. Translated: CASSQTPASKDNSYNEQFF.

The CDR3 nucleotides read TGTGCCAGCAGCGTGGGACAGAGAACCTACGAGCAGTACTTC. Its protein is CASSVGQRTYEQYF. The chain couples TRBV28 to TRBJ2-7; 7 nucleotides agree with TRBD1. This CDR3 has 14 amino acids. Unmatched junction bases numbered 7, after V lost 6 bases and J lost 2 bases. The germline gives CDR1 MDHEN, CDR2 SYDVKM.

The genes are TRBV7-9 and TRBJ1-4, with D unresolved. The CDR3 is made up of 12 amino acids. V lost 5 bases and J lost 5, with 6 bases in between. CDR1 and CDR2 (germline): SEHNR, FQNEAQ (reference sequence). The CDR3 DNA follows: TGTGCCAGCAGCCCAAAGAATGAAAAACTGTTTTTT. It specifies CASSPKNEKLFF.

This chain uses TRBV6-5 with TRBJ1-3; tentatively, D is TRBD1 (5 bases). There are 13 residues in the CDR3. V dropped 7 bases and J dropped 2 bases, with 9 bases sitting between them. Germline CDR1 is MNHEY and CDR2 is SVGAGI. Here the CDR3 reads CASMLTAGNTIYF. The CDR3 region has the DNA TGTGCCAGCATGTTGACAGCTGGAAACACCATATATTTT.

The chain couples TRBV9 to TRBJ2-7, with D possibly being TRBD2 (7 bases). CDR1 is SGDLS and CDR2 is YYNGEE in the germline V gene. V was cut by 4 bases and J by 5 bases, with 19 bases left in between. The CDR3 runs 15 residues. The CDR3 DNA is TGTGCCAGCAGCCAGGGGCTAGCGGACCGCCACGAGCAGTACTTC. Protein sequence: CASSQGLADRHEQYF.

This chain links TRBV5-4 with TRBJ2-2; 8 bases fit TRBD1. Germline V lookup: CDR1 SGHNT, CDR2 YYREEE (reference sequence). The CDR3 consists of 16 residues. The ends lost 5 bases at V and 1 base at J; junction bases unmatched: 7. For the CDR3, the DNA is TGTGCCAGCAGGACTCAGGGGGCGCGGAACACCGGGGAGCTGTTTTTT. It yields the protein CASRTQGARNTGELFF.

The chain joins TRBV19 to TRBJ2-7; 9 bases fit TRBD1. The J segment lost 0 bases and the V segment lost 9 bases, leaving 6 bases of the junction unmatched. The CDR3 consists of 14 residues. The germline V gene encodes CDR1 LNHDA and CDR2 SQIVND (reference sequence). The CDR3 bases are TGTGCCAGCAGCCGGGACAGGGACTCCTACGAGCAGTACTTC. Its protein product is CASSRDRDSYEQYF.

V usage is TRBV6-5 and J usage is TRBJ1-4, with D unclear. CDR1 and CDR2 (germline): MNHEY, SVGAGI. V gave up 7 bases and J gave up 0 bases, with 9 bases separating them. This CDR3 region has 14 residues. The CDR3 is CASTPRATNEKLFF. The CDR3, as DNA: TGTGCCAGCACCCCAAGGGCAACTAATGAAAAACTGTTTTTT.

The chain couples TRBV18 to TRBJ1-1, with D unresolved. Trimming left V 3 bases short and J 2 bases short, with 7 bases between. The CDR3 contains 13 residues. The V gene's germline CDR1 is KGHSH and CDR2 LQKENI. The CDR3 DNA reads TGTGCCAGCTCACCTCCCAAAAACACTGAAGCTTTCTTT. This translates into CASSPPKNTEAFF.

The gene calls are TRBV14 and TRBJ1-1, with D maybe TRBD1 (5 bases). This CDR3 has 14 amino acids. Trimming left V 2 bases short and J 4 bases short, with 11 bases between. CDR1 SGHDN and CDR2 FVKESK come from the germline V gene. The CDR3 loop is CASSQPGRSTEAFF. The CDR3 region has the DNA TGTGCCAGCAGCCAACCGGGACGGAGCACTGAAGCTTTCTTT.

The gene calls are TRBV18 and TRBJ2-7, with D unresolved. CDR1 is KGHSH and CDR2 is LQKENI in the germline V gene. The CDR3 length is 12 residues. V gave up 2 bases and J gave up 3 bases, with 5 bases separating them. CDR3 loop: CASSPGNYEQYF. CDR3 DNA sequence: TGTGCCAGCTCACCAGGGAACTACGAGCAGTACTTC.

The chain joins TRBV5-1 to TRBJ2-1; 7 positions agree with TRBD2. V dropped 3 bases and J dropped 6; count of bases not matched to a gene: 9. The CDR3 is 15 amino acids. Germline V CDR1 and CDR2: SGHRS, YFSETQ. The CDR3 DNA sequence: TGCGCCAGCAGCTCCTCTAGCGGAGGAACCAATGAGCAGTTCTTC. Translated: CASSSSSGGTNEQFF.